Only a few counts were recorded for the clone carrying this T cell receptor beta chain. The antigen remains unidentified. TCRdb reanalysed the reads using MiXCR and keeps one entry per CDR3 protein. The sample contains 150,000 to 200,000 distinct CDR3 sequences, approximately 17% of which appear only once. The sample belongs to a study of T cell repertoires in cytomegalovirus infection. Findings of the study overall: Clonotypes of TCR beta that were HLA-C-restricted and CMV-specific dominated the ex vivo response.

J gave up 1 base and V 6 bases, and 12 bases lay outside the gene matches. The CDR3 is 17 amino acids. Germline-derived CDR1 and CDR2 are SEHNR and FQNEAQ (reference sequence). This chain joins TRBV7-9 and TRBJ1-1; TRBD1 aligns across 9 bases. The origin of this receptor is a human donor in good health (CMV status not recorded). Some clones in this sample may be carry-over from other donors' samples. The sample taken for sequencing was CD8+ T cells from PBMCs. The CDR3 bases are TGTGCCAGCAGACGAGAAGGGACAGGGCATAGGAACACTGAAGCTTTCTTT. Translation gives CASRREGTGHRNTEAFF.